This T cell receptor beta chain was sequenced for a study of cytomegalovirus exposure and HLA in healthy donors. Study-level points and caveats: Analyses of presence/absence relied on an assumption of roughly uniform sequencing depth across donors. Many donors carried some public TCRs, although rarity characterized most TCR sequences. Later on, an analysis found that several of the most significant clusters appeared to be linked to common viral pathogens, which included parvovirus B19. In all likelihood, a cluster of highly shared sequence variants was a sequencing artifact.

Primers for the PCR totalled 60 Vbeta and 13 Jbeta. Repertoires were generated with immunoSEQ multiplex PCR, while TCRdb's copy carries only in-frame clones and drops some. The data hold approximately 150,000 clones, with 55% to 70% observed a single time. Germline V gene sequence: CDR1 MNHNY, CDR2 SVGAGI (reference sequence). This CDR3 has 13 residues. Trimming removed 0 bases at V and 7 bases at J, with 9 bases between. Regarding this clone: What it binds is not known.

Sequencing was done on a sample of PBMCs. J is TRBJ1-1 and V is TRBV6-6; D not resolved. The clonotype comes from a woman aged 40 to 49 in good health and CMV-seropositive. CDR3 bases: TGTGCCAGCAGTTACTCTGCGGCTTTTGAAGCTTTCTTT. Translated: CASSYSAAFEAFF.